This T cell receptor beta chain was documented in a study of T cells after yellow fever vaccination. This clonotype has a count of ten or more. The antigen is undetermined. General study points: CD4 and CD8 compartments shared a small share of clonotypes, likely from convergent recombination. Abundant clonotypes (contaminants from the bulk population) could be present in FACS-sorted repertoires.

The germline gives CDR1 MNHEY, CDR2 SVGAGI. V was trimmed by 4 bases and J by 1 base, leaving 8 bases between them. This CDR3 has 14 residues. UMIs were added to TCR cDNA along with a universal primer site when it was made by 5'RACE template switching. TCRdb re-derived calls from the 5' RACE reads in MiXCR, one entry per CDR3 protein. Among roughly 68,000 distinct CDR3 sequences listed, around 7% were seen once. This TCR was recovered from a man younger than 35 who received the YFV17D yellow fever vaccine. The chain is built from TRBV6-5 and TRBJ1-5; D gene uncertain. The sample here was CD8+ T cells sorted from PBMCs, taken more than 35 days after the first yellow fever vaccination. CDR3 residues: CASSSGNSNQPQHF. In DNA, the CDR3 is TGTGCCAGCAGTTCCGGGAACAGCAATCAGCCCCAGCATTTT.